The 31 T cell receptor beta chains listed next were all sequenced from one sample in a study of CD4+ T cells in melanoma. Assay used: immunoSEQ multiplex PCR; TCRdb lists only in-frame clones, some missing. The sample lists roughly 140,000 clones, about nine tenths occurring once. The receptors come from a human donor with melanoma.

The genes are TRBV28 and TRBJ2-1, with D perhaps TRBD1 (6 bases). Trimming stripped 7 bases from V and 0 bases from J, with 19 bases between. The CDR3 is made up of 17 amino acids. Germline CDR1 MDHEN, CDR2 SYDVKM. The CDR3 loop reads CASTSSGDTSSYNEQFF. In nucleotides, the CDR3 is TGTGCCAGCACCTCCTCCGGGGACACTAGCTCCTACAATGAGCAGTTCTTC.

The chain links TRBV6-5 to TRBJ2-5; TRBD1 matches at 7 bases. CDR1 and CDR2 from the germline V gene are MNHEY and SVGAGI. This CDR3 region has 13 residues. V shed 5 bases, J shed 2 bases, and the junction held 2 bases outside the gene matches. Written as DNA, the CDR3 is TGTGCCAGCAGTCGGGACAGTCAAGAGACCCAGTACTTC. Amino acid sequence: CASSRDSQETQYF.

This chain's CDR3 is CASSLAGTREQFF. The CDR3 DNA is TGTGCCAGCAGCTTGGCCGGGACTAGGGAGCAGTTCTTC. The chain links TRBV7-6 to TRBJ2-1, with 8 bases matching TRBD2. Germline-derived CDR1 and CDR2 are SGHVS and FNYEAQ. The junction had 5 bases not matched to a gene; V was cut back by 3 bases and J by 10 bases. The CDR3 totals 13 residues.

This clone was detected a few times. The chain couples TRBV2 to TRBJ1-6; no reliable D call. The V end was cut by 7 bases, the J end by 12 bases, with 16 bases between. The V gene's germline CDR1 is SNHLY and CDR2 FYNNEI. This CDR3 contains 13 residues. CDR3 sequence reads: CASTKSGLGPLHF. Written as DNA, the CDR3 is TGTGCCAGCACCAAATCCGGGCTAGGACCCCTCCACTTT.

This clone was seen more than once but under ten times. The CDR3 reads CASSSGTTNTGELFF. The CDR3 DNA reads as TGTGCCAGCAGCTCCGGGACAACGAACACCGGGGAGCTGTTTTTT. V is TRBV5-4 and J is TRBJ2-2, with D maybe TRBD1 (6 bases). This CDR3 spans 15 amino acids. The germline V gene encodes CDR1 SGHNT and CDR2 YYREEE (reference sequence). Trimming cost V 3 bases and J 0 bases, with 9 bases left between them.

The gene calls are TRBV6-6 and TRBJ2-6; possible D gene TRBD1, 6 bases. The CDR3 loop spans 16 amino acids. V was clipped by 10 bases and J by 4 bases, with 20 bases between them. Germline-derived CDR1 and CDR2 are MNHNY and SVGAGI (reference sequence). The CDR3 is CATKSQGASGANVLTF. DNA for the CDR3: TGTGCCACCAAATCACAGGGTGCCTCCGGGGCCAACGTCCTGACTTTC.

This chain uses TRBV15 with TRBJ1-2, with D unresolved. Germline values: CDR1 LNHNV, CDR2 YYDKDF (reference sequence). Trimming took 8 bases from V and 4 from J, leaving 11 bases between them. This CDR3 is built from 12 residues. The CDR3: CATSQDGYGYTF. In DNA, the CDR3 is TGTGCCACCTCCCAGGATGGCTATGGCTACACCTTC.

Concerning this clone itself: This sample also contains other DNA sequences that code for the same CDR3. DNA of the CDR3: TGCAGCGTTGCTGAGGAGACCCAGTACTTC. Its protein product is CSVAEETQYF. The chain has TRBV29-1 and TRBJ2-5, with no clear D. CDR3 length equals 10 residues. Germline loops: CDR1 SQVTM, CDR2 ANQGSEA. Trimming removed 4 bases from V and 5 bases from J, with 5 bases in between.

V usage is TRBV7-6 and J usage is TRBJ2-7, with 7 bases matching TRBD2. J gave up 2 bases and V 5 bases, and 12 bases lay outside the gene matches. CDR3 length equals 16 residues. Germline values: CDR1 SGHVS, CDR2 FNYEAQ. The CDR3 DNA reads TGTGCCAGCAGCCCGCGATTTACAAGCGGGGCCTACGAGCAGTACTTC. Translated: CASSPRFTSGAYEQYF.

The V and J genes are TRBV2 and TRBJ2-1; a weak D match, TRBD1 (6 bases). This CDR3 is 15 amino acids long. The ends were cut back, 8 bases at V and 2 bases at J, with 16 bases in the middle. Germline CDR1 is SNHLY and CDR2 is FYNNEI. CDR3 coding DNA: TGTGCCAGCTGTAGAACAGGGACGACCTACAATGAGCAGTTCTTC. Protein: CASCRTGTTYNEQFF.

The chain couples TRBV30 to TRBJ2-4; TRBD2 aligns across 7 bases. In germline, CDR1 is GTSNPN, CDR2 SVGIG (reference sequence). V lost 3 bases, J lost 3 bases, and 5 bases stayed unmatched. This CDR3 has 14 amino acids. CDR3 sequence (DNA): TGTGCCTGGAGGGGGGGGACCCTCAAAAACATTCAGTACTTC. Encoded protein: CAWRGGTLKNIQYF.

The CDR3 protein is CASSGQENSPLHF. CDR3 nucleotide sequence: TGTGCCAGTTCGGGACAGGAGAATTCACCCCTCCACTTT. The gene calls are TRBV2 and TRBJ1-6; 8 bases match TRBD1. Per the germline V gene, CDR1 is SNHLY and CDR2 is FYNNEI. The CDR3 sequence is 13 residues long. V was clipped by 9 bases and J by 7 bases; unmatched bases: 5.

The V gene is TRBV9, the J gene TRBJ1-4; no reliable D call. Germline V gene sequence: CDR1 SGDLS, CDR2 YYNGEE. The CDR3 totals 14 residues. Trimming left V 0 bases short and J 8 bases short, with 11 bases between. This CDR3 is CASSVGSPQEKLFF. The CDR3 nucleotides read TGTGCCAGCAGCGTAGGGAGCCCTCAGGAAAAACTGTTTTTT. The variable domain in full, completed from reference TRBV9 and TRBJ1-4, reads DSGVTQTPKHLITATGQRVTLRCSPRSGDLSVYWYQQSLDQGLQFLIQYYNGEERAKGNILERFSAQQFPDLHSELNLSSLELGDSALYFCASSVGSPQEKLFFGSGTQLSVL.

The chain joins TRBV5-6 to TRBJ1-1; D is possibly TRBD1 (6 bases). Per germline, CDR1 SGHDT and CDR2 YYEEEE. With 5 bases removed from V and 2 bases from J, the gap between germline ends came to 13 bases. This CDR3 spans 14 amino acids. Written as DNA, the CDR3 is TGTGCCAGCAGAAAGACAGGCGTTAACACTGAAGCTTTCTTT. It yields the protein CASRKTGVNTEAFF. Looking up the rest from reference TRBV5-6 and TRBJ1-1 gives the full variable domain: DAGVTQSPTHLIKTRGQQVTLRCSPKSGHDTVSWYQQALGQGPQFIFQYYEEEERQRGNFPDRFSGHQFPNYSSELNVNALLLGDSALYLCASRKTGVNTEAFFGQGTRLTVV.

This chain joins TRBV5-4 and TRBJ1-1, with D possibly matching TRBD1 (6 bases). V was trimmed by 4 bases and J by 8 bases, leaving 18 bases between them. This CDR3 is built from 14 residues. In germline, CDR1 is SGHNT, CDR2 YYREEE (reference sequence). CDR3 DNA sequence: TGTGCCAGCAGCCGGCCCCAGGGGACAAGAGAAGCTTTCTTT. Translating gives CASSRPQGTREAFF.

The chain joins TRBV27 to TRBJ2-2, with 11 bases aligning to TRBD1. Trimming at V came to 6 bases and at J to 3 bases, leaving 9 bases not matched to a gene. Germline V CDR1 and CDR2: MNHEY, SMNVEV (reference sequence). The CDR3 spans 17 residues. CDR3 residues: CASRPRDRGKDTGELFF. The CDR3 DNA reads as TGTGCCAGCAGGCCCCGGGACAGGGGGAAAGACACCGGGGAGCTGTTTTTT.

This rearrangement joins TRBV2 to TRBJ1-2; perhaps TRBD1 as D (6 bases). This CDR3 region has 13 residues. Germline CDR1 is SNHLY and CDR2 is FYNNEI. V lost 7 bases and J lost 4, with 13 bases in between. The CDR3 DNA sequence: TGTGCCAGCAACGTCGACAGGCGCTATGGCTACACCTTC. Its translation is CASNVDRRYGYTF.

This chain links TRBV25-1 with TRBJ1-5, with TRBD1 matching 8 bases. Per germline, CDR1 MGHDK and CDR2 SYGVNS. V lost 4 bases, J lost 4 bases, and 0 bases stayed unmatched. The CDR3 covers 13 residues. The CDR3 nucleotides are TGTGCCAGCAGTGGACAGGGGAATCAGCCCCAGCATTTT. Its translation is CASSGQGNQPQHF.

The gene calls are TRBV9 and TRBJ2-7; D may be TRBD2 (7 bases). Between the trimmed V and J ends, which lost 0 bases and 4 bases, there was a span of 14 bases. CDR1 is SGDLS, CDR2 YYNGEE, per germline. The CDR3 covers 15 residues. The CDR3 region is CASSVAPGGGYEQYF. In DNA, the CDR3 is TGTGCCAGCAGCGTAGCTCCGGGGGGCGGGTACGAGCAGTACTTC.

The rearrangement links TRBV29-1 to TRBJ2-7; 10 bases map to TRBD2. CDR1 and CDR2 (germline): SQVTM, ANQGSEA. This CDR3 has 14 residues. J gave up 3 bases and V 6 bases, and 8 bases lay outside the gene matches. CDR3: CSVVAGGLLYEQYF. The CDR3 bases are TGCAGCGTCGTAGCGGGGGGCCTGCTCTACGAGCAGTACTTC.

This clone came up a few times. The chain links TRBV6-5 to TRBJ2-5; TRBD2 agrees at 9 bases. This CDR3 has 15 residues. The germline V gene encodes CDR1 MNHEY and CDR2 SVGAGI. V gave up 5 bases and J gave up 2 bases; unmatched junction bases: 6. In DNA form, the CDR3 reads TGTGCCAGCAGTGGCAAGACTAGCGGACAAGAGACCCAGTACTTC. Translated: CASSGKTSGQETQYF.

The gene calls are TRBV9 and TRBJ1-4; D perhaps matches TRBD1 (5 bases). Germline V gene sequence: CDR1 SGDLS, CDR2 YYNGEE. Between the trimmed V and J ends, which lost 3 bases and 0 bases, there was a span of 18 bases. The CDR3 covers 18 residues. The CDR3 nucleotides read TGTGCCAGCAGCGGGCGCTCACAGACAGCTGCAACTAATGAAAAACTGTTTTTT. Amino acids: CASSGRSQTAATNEKLFF. Combining the CDR3 with reference TRBV9 and TRBJ1-4 gives the whole variable domain DSGVTQTPKHLITATGQRVTLRCSPRSGDLSVYWYQQSLDQGLQFLIQYYNGEERAKGNILERFSAQQFPDLHSELNLSSLELGDSALYFCASSGRSQTAATNEKLFFGSGTQLSVL.

The chain links TRBV6-1 to TRBJ2-3; tentatively, D is TRBD1 (6 bases). CDR1 and CDR2 (germline): MNHNS, SASEGT. CDR3 size: 13 residues. Trimming left V 9 bases short and J 2 bases short, with 12 bases between. This chain's CDR3 is CASAYRATDTQYF. In DNA, the CDR3 is TGTGCCAGTGCCTACAGGGCCACAGATACGCAGTATTTT.

The chain recombines TRBV14 with TRBJ1-2; D call uncertain. Germline CDR1 SGHDN, CDR2 FVKESK. The CDR3 length is 15 residues. Deletions cut 4 bases from V and 4 bases from J, with 16 bases between. The CDR3: CASSPARASPYGYTF. The CDR3 bases are TGTGCCAGCAGCCCGGCGCGGGCTTCCCCCTATGGCTACACCTTC.

The gene calls are TRBV10-1 and TRBJ2-2; 7 bases match TRBD2. The length of the CDR3 is 16 residues. Germline V CDR1 and CDR2: WNHNN, SYGVQD (reference sequence). Trimming at V came to 3 bases and at J to 2 bases, leaving 6 bases not matched to a gene. CDR3 nucleotide sequence: TGCGCCAGCAGTGACGGCGGGAGATTCAACACCGGGGAGCTGTTTTTT. Residues: CASSDGGRFNTGELFF.

This clone was counted once. V usage is TRBV2 and J usage is TRBJ2-3; the match to TRBD2 covers 7 bases. CDR1 and CDR2 from the germline V gene are SNHLY and FYNNEI. The CDR3 covers 14 residues. Trimming at V came to 5 bases and at J to 2 bases, leaving 4 bases not matched to a gene. DNA for the CDR3: TGTGCCAGCAGTTGGCTAGCGGCCACAGATACGCAGTATTTT. As protein: CASSWLAATDTQYF.

This chain connects TRBV6-1 to TRBJ1-2; D gene unclear. The CDR3 runs 13 residues. Trimming removed 2 bases at V and 6 bases at J, with 10 bases between. Germline assignment: CDR1 MNHNS and CDR2 SASEGT. DNA for the CDR3: TGTGCCAGCAGTGAAAACACCTACGATGGCTACACCTTC. The encoded protein is CASSENTYDGYTF.

CDR3 nucleotides: TGCAGCGTTGAGCCCAGGCTCGTATATGGCTACACCTTC. Protein product: CSVEPRLVYGYTF. The rearrangement links TRBV29-1 to TRBJ1-2; D call uncertain. Germline lookup yields CDR1 SQVTM and CDR2 ANQGSEA. The V gene lost 3 bases and the J gene lost 5 bases, with 13 bases spanning the gap. The CDR3 totals 13 residues. The whole variable domain, filled in from reference TRBV29-1 and TRBJ1-2, reads SAVISQKPSRDICQRGTSLTIQCQVDSQVTMMFWYRQQPGQSLTLIATANQGSEATYESGFVIDKFPISRPNLTFSTLTVSNMSPEDSSIYLCSVEPRLVYGYTFGSGTRLTVV.

This chain links TRBV29-1 with TRBJ2-3; no clear D gene. This CDR3 has 15 amino acids. V gave up 3 bases and J gave up 0 bases, with 13 bases separating them. Germline V gene lookup returns CDR1 SQVTM and CDR2 ANQGSEA. The CDR3 region has the DNA TGCAGCGTTGAGGACCAGCGAACTAGCACAGATACGCAGTATTTT. Translation gives CSVEDQRTSTDTQYF.

The chain couples TRBV29-1 to TRBJ2-3; the D gene is possibly TRBD2 (7 bases). The CDR3 extends over 13 amino acids. The V end lost 7 bases, the J end lost 2 bases, and 13 bases lay between the germline ends. Germline V gives CDR1 SQVTM, CDR2 ANQGSEA. This chain's CDR3 is CSGGGGNTDTQYF. The CDR3 region has the DNA TGCAGCGGGGGGGGCGGAAACACAGATACGCAGTATTTT.

About this clone itself: One end of the junction is discordant with germline, which a read error may explain. CDR3 region: CASSSGQGGSVNF. As DNA, the CDR3 is TGTGCCAGCAGCTCCGGACAGGGTGGGTCGGTAAACTTT. The chain combines TRBV7-9 with TRBJ1-6, with 8 bases matching TRBD1. In germline, CDR1 is SEHNR, CDR2 FQNEAQ (reference sequence). The CDR3 spans 13 residues. The whole variable domain, remainder taken from reference TRBV7-9 and TRBJ1-6, is DTGVSQNPRHKITKRGQNVTFRCDPISEHNRLYWYRQTLGQGPEFLTYFQNEAQLEKSRLLSDRFSAERPKGSFSTLEIQRTEQGDSAMYLCASSSGQGGSVNFGNGTRLTVT.